This T cell receptor beta chain is drawn from a study of identical twins (dated by TCRdb to the mid-2010s). For the wider study: To test whether fetal clonotypes persist, the study used deep sequencing on TCR alpha and beta repertoires from monozygotic twins, unrelated adults of various ages, and cord blood. Replicate twin experiments were performed at different times using different library preparation protocols to rule out contamination. The study at large found these results: Excess twin sharing in beta out-of-frame sequences was weaker because fewer shared sequences lowered the signal-to-noise ratio. Out-of-frame TCR alpha sharing in monozygotic twins was systematically underestimated by recombination models, whereas sharing between unrelated individuals was in agreement with the recombination models. Because the same donors could not be followed over many years, conclusions were based on cross-sectional statistical analysis. Compared with coincidental sharing between unrelated individuals, out-of-frame TCR alpha sequences shared between twins showed an excess of sequences with low generation probability. Invariant T cells such as MAIT and iNKT could partly confound zero-insertion analyses, though diverse VJ usage argued against this for most clonotypes. Fewer insertions were carried by abundant cord blood beta clonotypes; a weaker similar trend was observed in young adult naive repertoires, while no such trend was observed in memory repertoires.

Receptor amplification or capture employed 5' RACE. TCRdb records Illumina HiSeq 2000 as the sequencer. Template switching introduced a universal primer binding site; the final cDNA contained a unique molecular identifier, enabling accurate counting of TCR cDNA molecules. Specific primers in the conserved constant-segment region were used to synthesize first-strand cDNA for TCR alpha and beta chains. Each cDNA library was double barcoded, with a SMART-Mk sample barcode plus Illumina barcodes, to control for contamination. Two successive PCR steps introduced TruSeq adapter sequences along with Illumina sample barcodes. The Illumina HiSeq platform was used with custom primers to sequence TCR alpha and beta cDNA libraries. The paper's processing steps were these. MiGEC processed the raw reads to extract unique molecular identifiers, while MiXCR was used to determine the CDR3 positions. Recombination models were inferred per individual with the repgenHMM and IGoR tools using an EM algorithm. Shared clonotype analysis was performed with the tcR package in R, normalizing sharing by the product of cloneset sizes. To study raw recombination free of thymic and clonal selection effects, out-of-frame nonproductive sequences were analyzed. TCRdb applied fastp at Q25 and MiXCR to the public reads, then kept only in-frame beta chains. Each record represents a unique CDR3 protein, reported with the most common genes and DNA among its rows. The V and J calls come from TCRdb's annotation, not from the publication. Here the sample has approximately 620,000 distinct CDR3 sequences; under 9% occur a single time. Clones ranked in the top ten supply 0.75% to 1% of the sample.

Only healthy Caucasian donors were included. Three pairs of female monozygotic twins, all aged about 18 to 30 years, were included in the twin cohort. Peripheral blood mononuclear cells were the source from which RNA for the TCR libraries was isolated. This clonotype has just a few counts. Which antigen it targets is not known. Base qualities are not recorded, but no much larger clone differs from it by a single base. Ends trimmed: V by 4 bases, J by 0 bases; bases unmatched to a gene: 8. The germline V gene encodes CDR1 LGHDT and CDR2 YNNKEL (reference sequence). Measured from the cysteine to the phenylalanine, the CDR3 is 18 residues long. The sequence is cut down to CDR3 DNA, 54 bases in frame from base 1. This sample also belongs to another study, concerning yellow fever vaccine responses in identical twins. The second study's authors report: The T cell response to vaccination in identical twins was reported by the authors to appear partly convergent and partly personalized. In the study, vaccine-responding T cell clones were precisely tracked in identical twins.

What was sequenced was PBMCs. The sequence derives from a woman younger than 35 in good health. The chain couples TRBV3-1 to TRBJ2-6; 8 central bases correspond to TRBD1. DNA sequence: TGTGCCAGCAGCCCCTATCAGGGGGCGGTCTCTGGGGCCAACGTCCTGACTTTC. Translated, it reads CASSPYQGAVSGANVLTF.